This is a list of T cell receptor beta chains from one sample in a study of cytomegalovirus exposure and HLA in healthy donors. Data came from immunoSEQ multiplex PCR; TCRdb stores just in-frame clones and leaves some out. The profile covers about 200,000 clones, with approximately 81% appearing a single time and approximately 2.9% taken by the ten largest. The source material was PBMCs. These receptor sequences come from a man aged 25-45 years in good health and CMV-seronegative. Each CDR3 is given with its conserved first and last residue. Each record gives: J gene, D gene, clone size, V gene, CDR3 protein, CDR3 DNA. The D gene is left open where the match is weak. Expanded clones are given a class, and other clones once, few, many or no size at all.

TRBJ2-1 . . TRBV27 CASMGLGGSNEQFF TGTGCCAGCATGGGACTCGGAGGTTCCAATGAGCAGTTCTTC
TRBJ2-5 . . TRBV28 CASSFLGGAKQETQYF TGTGCCAGCAGTTTCTTAGGCGGAGCTAAACAAGAGACCCAGTACTTC
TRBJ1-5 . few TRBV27 CASGASWGPQHF TGTGCCAGCGGGGCGTCCTGGGGGCCCCAGCATTTT
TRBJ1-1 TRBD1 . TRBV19 CASSTPLTGGGTEAFF TGTGCCAGTAGTACCCCGTTGACAGGGGGTGGGACTGAAGCTTTCTTT
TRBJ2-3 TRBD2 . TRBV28 CASSTGLAGASSTDTQYF TGTGCCAGCAGTACCGGACTAGCGGGGGCCTCTAGCACAGATACGCAGTATTTT
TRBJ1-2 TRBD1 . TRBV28 CASLSPGGTRYGYTF TGTGCCAGCTTATCACCAGGGGGGACTAGATATGGCTACACCTTC
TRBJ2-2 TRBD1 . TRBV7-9 CASSLLGQAGELFF TGTGCCAGCAGCTTATTGGGACAGGCCGGGGAGCTGTTTTTT
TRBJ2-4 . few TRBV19 CASSPAGLHIQYF TGTGCCAGTAGTCCCGCAGGGTTACACATTCAGTACTTC
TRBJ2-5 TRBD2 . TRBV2 CASSEALYRRGDQETQYF TGTGCCAGCAGTGAAGCGCTTTATAGGCGGGGGGACCAAGAGACCCAGTACTTC
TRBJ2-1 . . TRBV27 CASSFGQQAYNEQFF TGTGCCAGCAGTTTTGGACAGCAGGCCTACAATGAGCAGTTCTTC
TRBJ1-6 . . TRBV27 CASRPGHPLLDPHSPLHF TGTGCCAGCAGACCGGGACACCCGTTGTTGGACCCCCATTCACCCCTCCACTTT
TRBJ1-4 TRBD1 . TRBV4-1 CASSPIGTGNEKLFF TGCGCCAGCAGCCCTATTGGGACAGGGAATGAAAAACTGTTTTTT
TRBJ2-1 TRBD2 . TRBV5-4 CASSAVLAGFNNEQFF TGTGCCAGCAGCGCCGTACTAGCGGGGTTTAACAATGAGCAGTTCTTC
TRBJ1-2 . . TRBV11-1 CASSLRQGLDGYTF TGTGCCAGCAGCTTAAGGCAGGGATTAGATGGCTACACCTTC
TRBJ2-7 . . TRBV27 CASSFRAGRPQAYEQYF TGTGCCAGCAGTTTTAGGGCAGGGAGGCCCCAAGCCTACGAGCAGTACTTC
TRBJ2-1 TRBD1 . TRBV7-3 CASSLYRGSNNEQFF TGTGCCAGCAGCTTATACAGGGGGTCGAACAATGAGCAGTTCTTC
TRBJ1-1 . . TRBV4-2 CASSQDRIQTEAFF TGTGCCAGCAGCCAAGACAGGATTCAAACTGAAGCTTTCTTT
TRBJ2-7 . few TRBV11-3 CASSLDQGLQYF TGTGCCAGCAGCTTAGATCAGGGTCTGCAGTACTTC
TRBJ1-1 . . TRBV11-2 CASSRRPTTVNTEAFF TGTGCCAGCAGCCGCAGGCCTACCACCGTGAACACTGAAGCTTTCTTT
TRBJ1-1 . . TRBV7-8 CASSSRTVLNTEAFF TGTGCCAGCAGTTCTAGGACAGTACTGAACACTGAAGCTTTCTTT
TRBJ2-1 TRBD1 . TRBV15 CATSRAGTGNNEQFF TGTGCCACCAGCAGAGCCGGGACAGGGAACAATGAGCAGTTCTTC
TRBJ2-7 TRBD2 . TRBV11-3 CASGRGNSYEQYF TGTGCCAGCGGGCGGGGGAACTCCTACGAGCAGTACTTC
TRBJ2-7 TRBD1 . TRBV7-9 CASSIPGTGGREQYF TGTGCCAGCAGCATTCCCGGGACAGGGGGACGGGAGCAGTACTTC
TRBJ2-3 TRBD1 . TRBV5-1 CASSLVSGGVGYRSTDTQYF TGCGCCAGCAGCTTGGTTTCAGGGGGCGTTGGGTACCGAAGCACAGATACGCAGTATTTT
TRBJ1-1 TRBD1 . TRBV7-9 CASSPEGAGTEAFF TGTGCCAGCAGCCCGGAGGGGGCCGGCACTGAAGCTTTCTTT
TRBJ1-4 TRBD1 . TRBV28 CASSPQGQREKLFF TGTGCCAGCAGTCCCCAGGGACAGAGGGAAAAACTGTTTTTT
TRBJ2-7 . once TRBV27 CASTHRAGLDYEQYF TGTGCCAGCACTCACAGGGCTGGGTTGGACTACGAGCAGTACTTC
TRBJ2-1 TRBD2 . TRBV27 CASSLPGLAGGRSINEQFF TGTGCCAGCAGTTTGCCGGGACTAGCGGGGGGGCGGAGTATTAATGAGCAGTTCTTC
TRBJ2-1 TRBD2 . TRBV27 CASRTSGGPYNEQFF TGTGCCAGCAGAACGAGCGGGGGGCCCTACAATGAGCAGTTCTTC
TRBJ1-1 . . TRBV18 CASSPQGSSTEAFF TGTGCCAGCTCACCTCAGGGGAGTAGCACTGAAGCTTTCTTT
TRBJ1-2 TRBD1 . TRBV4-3 CASSQDSQGARVF TGCGCCAGCAGCCAAGATAGCCAGGGGGCACGGGTCTTC
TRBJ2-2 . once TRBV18 CASSPSGNTGELFF TGTGCCAGCTCACCATCAGGGAACACCGGGGAGCTGTTTTTT
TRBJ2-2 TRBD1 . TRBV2 CASSHLRGQGFLTGELFF TGTGCCAGCAGTCATCTCCGTGGACAGGGTTTTTTGACCGGGGAGCTGTTTTTT
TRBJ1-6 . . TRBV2 CASSGGLISSPLHF TGTGCCAGCAGTGGCGGGTTAATAAGTTCACCCCTCCACTTT
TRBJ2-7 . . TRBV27 CASSFRLSQTSYEQYF TGTGCCAGCAGTTTTAGGCTCAGCCAGACATCCTACGAGCAGTACTTC
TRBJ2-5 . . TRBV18 CASSLPKETQYF TGTGCCAGCTCACTACCCAAAGAGACCCAGTACTTC
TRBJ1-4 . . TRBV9 CASSVGGTSSGGLFF TGTGCCAGCAGCGTAGGCGGGACGAGCTCTGGGGGGCTGTTTTTT
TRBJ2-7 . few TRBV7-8 CASSSTPPWQGIHEQYF TGTGCCAGCAGCTCTACCCCACCGTGGCAGGGGATTCACGAGCAGTACTTC
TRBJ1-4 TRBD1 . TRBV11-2 CASRVGDRNNEKLFF TGTGCCAGCAGGGTAGGGGACAGAAATAATGAAAAACTGTTTTTT
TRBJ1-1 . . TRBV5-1 CASSLELRNTEAFF TGCGCCAGCAGCTTGGAACTTAGGAACACTGAAGCTTTCTTT
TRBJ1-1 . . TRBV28 CASSLGGVGRGVNTEAFF TGTGCCAGCAGTTTAGGAGGTGTGGGGCGGGGAGTGAACACTGAAGCTTTCTTT
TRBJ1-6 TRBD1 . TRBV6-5 CASRNRGLSSPLHF TGTGCCAGCAGGAACAGGGGGCTAAGTTCACCCCTCCACTTT
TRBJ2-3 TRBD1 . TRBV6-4 CASSAGQESTDTQYF TGTGCCAGCAGCGCGGGACAGGAAAGCACAGATACGCAGTATTTT
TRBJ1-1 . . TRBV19 CASSIGGGGAFF TGTGCCAGTAGTATAGGCGGGGGTGGCGCTTTCTTT
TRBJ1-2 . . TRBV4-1 CASSQDPATGVGYTF TGCGCCAGCAGCCAAGATCCGGCGACCGGAGTTGGCTACACCTTC
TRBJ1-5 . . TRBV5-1 CASSWGSGGNQPQHF TGCGCCAGCAGCTGGGGGTCAGGGGGCAATCAGCCCCAGCATTTT
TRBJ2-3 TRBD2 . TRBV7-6 CASSLGSGGFTDTQYF TGTGCCAGCAGCTTAGGGAGCGGGGGGTTCACAGATACGCAGTATTTT
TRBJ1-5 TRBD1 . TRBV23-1 CASSHKDRLNQPQHF TGCGCCAGCAGTCATAAGGACAGGCTCAATCAGCCCCAGCATTTT
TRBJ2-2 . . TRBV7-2 CASSWASKTGELFF TGTGCCAGCAGCTGGGCAAGCAAAACCGGGGAGCTGTTTTTT
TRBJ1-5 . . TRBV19 CARAGASQPQHF TGTGCCCGGGCAGGGGCTTCTCAGCCCCAGCATTTT
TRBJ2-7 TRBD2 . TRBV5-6 CASSLWGRVLSYEQYF TGTGCCAGCAGCCTCTGGGGGAGGGTTTTGAGCTACGAGCAGTACTTC
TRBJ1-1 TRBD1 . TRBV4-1 CASSQGFDRVTEAFF TGCGCCAGCAGCCAAGGTTTTGACAGGGTCACTGAAGCTTTCTTT
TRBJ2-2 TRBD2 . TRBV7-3 CASSRSGGTGELFF TGTGCCAGCAGCCGAAGCGGGGGAACCGGGGAGCTGTTTTTT
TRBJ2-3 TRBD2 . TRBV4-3 CASSQVRGGVDTQYF TGCGCCAGCAGCCAAGTGCGGGGGGGCGTCGATACGCAGTATTTT
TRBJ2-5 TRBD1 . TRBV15 CATSRTGGAETQYF TGTGCCACCAGCAGGACAGGGGGTGCGGAGACCCAGTACTTC
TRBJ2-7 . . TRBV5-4 CASSWGDSRLTYEQYF TGTGCCAGCAGCTGGGGGGACTCGAGGTTAACCTACGAGCAGTACTTC
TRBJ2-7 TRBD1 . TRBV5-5 CASSSSGRQGYEQYF TGTGCCAGCAGCTCCAGTGGCCGACAGGGCTACGAGCAGTACTTC
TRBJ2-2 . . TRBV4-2 CASSQVGGAGELFF TGTGCCAGCAGCCAGGTGGGGGGTGCCGGGGAGCTGTTTTTT
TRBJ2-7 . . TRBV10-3 CAIRGGLDEQYF TGTGCCATCAGGGGGGGTTTGGACGAGCAGTACTTC
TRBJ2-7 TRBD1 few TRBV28 CASSPMGTGAANYEQYF TGTGCCAGCAGTCCAATGGGGACAGGGGCCGCGAACTACGAGCAGTACTTC